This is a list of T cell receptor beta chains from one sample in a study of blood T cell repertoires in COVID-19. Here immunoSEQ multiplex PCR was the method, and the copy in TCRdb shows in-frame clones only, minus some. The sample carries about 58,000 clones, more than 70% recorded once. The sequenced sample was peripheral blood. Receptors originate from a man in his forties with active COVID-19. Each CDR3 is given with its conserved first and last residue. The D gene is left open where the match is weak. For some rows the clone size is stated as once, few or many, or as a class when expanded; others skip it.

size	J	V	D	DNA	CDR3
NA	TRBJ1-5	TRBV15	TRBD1	TGTGCCACCAGCAGAGATGAGGGGGCAGGCAATCAGCCCCAGCATTTT	CATSRDEGAGNQPQHF
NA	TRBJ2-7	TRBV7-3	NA	TGTGCCAGCAGCTCGAGACTAGATGACGAGCAGTACTTC	CASSSRLDDEQYF
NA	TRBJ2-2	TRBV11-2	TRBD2	TGTGCCAGCAGCCCGGGGAAGGGCGGGAGTGCCGGGGAGCTGTTTTTT	CASSPGKGGSAGELFF
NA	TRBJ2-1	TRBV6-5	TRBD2	TGTGCCAGCACCCGATTAGCGGGAGAAAATGAGCAGTTCTTC	CASTRLAGENEQFF
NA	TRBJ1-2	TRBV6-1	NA	TGTGCCAGCAGCGAAGGGCTAGCGGGCTATGGCTACACCTTC	CASSEGLAGYGYTF
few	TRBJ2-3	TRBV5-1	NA	TGCGCCAGCAGTTGGGTACAGAGCACAGATACGCAGTATTTT	CASSWVQSTDTQYF
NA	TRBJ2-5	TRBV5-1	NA	TGCGCCAGCACCAGATCTTCGTACTCGACTGGTGGAGAGACCCAGTACTTC	CASTRSSYSTGGETQYF
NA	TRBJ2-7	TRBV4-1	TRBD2	TGCGCCAGCAGCCAGGGAGCGGGACGCTACGAGCAGTACTTC	CASSQGAGRYEQYF
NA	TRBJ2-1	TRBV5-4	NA	TGTGCCAGCAGCCGTACTAGCAGCTCCTACAATGAGCAGTTCTTC	CASSRTSSSYNEQFF
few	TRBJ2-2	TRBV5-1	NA	TGCGCCAGCAGGCAGGGTCTCGGGGAGCTGTTTTTT	CASRQGLGELFF
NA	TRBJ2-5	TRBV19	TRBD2	TGTGCCAGTAGTTGGACTAGTCGAGAGACCCAGTACTTC	CASSWTSRETQYF
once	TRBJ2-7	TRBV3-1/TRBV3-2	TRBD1	TGTGCCAGCAAAAGGGGGCCAGCGGAGTCCTACGAGCAGTACTTC	CASKRGPAESYEQYF
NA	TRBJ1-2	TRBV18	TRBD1	TGTGCCAGCTCACGGGACAGCTCTAACTATGGCTACACCTTC	CASSRDSSNYGYTF
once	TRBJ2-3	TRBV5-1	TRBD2	TGCGCCAGCAGTTTAGCGGGCCTTAGCACAGATACGCAGTATTTT	CASSLAGLSTDTQYF
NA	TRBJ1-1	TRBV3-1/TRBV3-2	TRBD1	TGTGCCAGCAATAACAGGGGGAACACTGAAGCTTTCTTT	CASNNRGNTEAFF
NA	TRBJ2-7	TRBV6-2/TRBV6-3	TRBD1	TGTGCCAGCAGTTACTCCACCCGGGACAGGGGTTCCTACGAGCAGTACTTC	CASSYSTRDRGSYEQYF
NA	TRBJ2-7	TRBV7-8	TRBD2	TGTGCCAGCAGCTTAGGGGGGGGGTACGAGCAGTACTTC	CASSLGGGYEQYF
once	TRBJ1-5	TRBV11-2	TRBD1	TGTGCCAGCAGCTTAGGGAACAGGGGTGAGCCCCAGCATTTT	CASSLGNRGEPQHF
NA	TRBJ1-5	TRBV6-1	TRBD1	TGTGCCAGCAGTGAACACAGGGGTTATAGCAATCAGCCCCAGCATTTT	CASSEHRGYSNQPQHF
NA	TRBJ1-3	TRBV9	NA	TGTGCCAGCAGCGAGAAAGATAGAGGAAACACCATATATTTT	CASSEKDRGNTIYF
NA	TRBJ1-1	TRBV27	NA	TGTGCCAGCAGTTTAAGATCTAGAGGGTGGAACACTGAAGCTTTCTTT	CASSLRSRGWNTEAFF
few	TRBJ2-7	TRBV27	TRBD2	TGTGCCAGCAGTTTAACTAGCGGCTCCTACGAGCAGTACTTC	CASSLTSGSYEQYF
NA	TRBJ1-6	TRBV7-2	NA	TGTGCCAGCAGCCCCTCCTCGGGTCGGGATTCACCCCTCCACTTT	CASSPSSGRDSPLHF
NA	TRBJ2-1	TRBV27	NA	TGTGCCAGCACAACGAGCTCCTACAATGAGCAGTTCTTC	CASTTSSYNEQFF
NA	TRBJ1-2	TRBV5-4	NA	TGTGCCAGCAGCTTGGACAGACCATCGGGGGGCTACACCTTC	CASSLDRPSGGYTF
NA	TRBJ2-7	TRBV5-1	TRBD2	TGCGCCAGCAGCCCCGGACTAGCGGGAGTTGCCTACGAGCAGTACTTC	CASSPGLAGVAYEQYF